These T cell receptor beta chains were read from a single sample in a study of shared clonotypes between healthy human individuals. Clones were read by immunoSEQ multiplex PCR, and TCRdb kept only the in-frame ones, dropping some. In the table there are around 600,000 clones, 95% to 98% of which are singletons. The sequenced sample consisted of naive CD8+ T cells sorted from blood. Every receptor here comes from a man between 25 and 39 years old in good health. Both conserved end residues are part of each CDR3. The order of the fields is D gene, clone size, J gene, V gene, CDR3 protein, CDR3 DNA. A D gene is named only where the DNA matches it firmly. Clone size, where shown, is once, few, many, or a class for clones that have expanded.

TRBD1 NA TRBJ1-1 TRBV27 CASVGQVLSEAFF TGTGCCAGCGTGGGACAGGTTCTGTCCGAAGCTTTCTTT
NA NA TRBJ2-7 TRBV28 CASSPGYEQYF TGTGCCAGCAGTCCGGGATACGAGCAGTACTTC
NA once TRBJ2-3 TRBV28 CASSLQDFTDTQYF TGTGCCAGCAGTTTACAGGACTTCACAGATACGCAGTATTTT
NA NA TRBJ2-2 TRBV20-1 CSALAGGELFF TGCAGTGCTTTAGCTGGCGGGGAGCTGTTTTTT
NA NA TRBJ1-5 TRBV7-9 CASGETQDSYSNQPQHF TGTGCCAGCGGGGAAACTCAGGACAGCTATAGCAATCAGCCCCAGCATTTT
NA once TRBJ2-7 TRBV5-1 CASATVYEQYF TGCGCCAGCGCGACAGTCTACGAGCAGTACTTC
NA once TRBJ2-3 TRBV7-2 CASSPVTDTQYF TGTGCCAGCAGCCCAGTGACAGATACGCAGTATTTT
NA NA TRBJ1-5 TRBV6-6 CASSQDKGGQPQHF TGTGCCAGCAGTCAGGATAAAGGGGGTCAGCCCCAGCATTTT
TRBD2 NA TRBJ2-1 TRBV2 CASSTSGRGGNEQFF TGTGCCAGCAGCACAAGCGGGAGGGGGGGCAATGAGCAGTTCTTC
TRBD2 NA TRBJ2-1 TRBV2 CASSATSGSRGGYNEQFF TGTGCCAGCAGCGCAACTAGCGGGAGCCGCGGCGGCTACAATGAGCAGTTCTTC
NA NA TRBJ1-5 TRBV7-9 CASSPGGGEQPQHF TGTGCCAGCAGCCCTGGGGGAGGGGAACAGCCCCAGCATTTT
TRBD2 NA TRBJ2-1 TRBV5-1 CASSAGTNSYNEQFF TGCGCCAGCAGTGCCGGGACTAACTCCTACAATGAGCAGTTCTTC
NA NA TRBJ2-5 TRBV11-2 CASSLVGGSETQYF TGTGCCAGCAGCTTAGTCGGGGGTTCGGAGACCCAGTACTTC